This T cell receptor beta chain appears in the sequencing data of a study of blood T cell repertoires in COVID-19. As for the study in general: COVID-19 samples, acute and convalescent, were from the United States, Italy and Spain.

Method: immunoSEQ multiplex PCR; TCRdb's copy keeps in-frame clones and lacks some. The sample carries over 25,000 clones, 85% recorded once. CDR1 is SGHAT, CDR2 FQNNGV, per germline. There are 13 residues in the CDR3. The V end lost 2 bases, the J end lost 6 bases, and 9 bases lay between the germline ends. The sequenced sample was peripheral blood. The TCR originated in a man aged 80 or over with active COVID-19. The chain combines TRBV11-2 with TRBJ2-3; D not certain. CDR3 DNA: TGTGCCAGCAGCTTAAACTCCGCCGATACGCAGTATTTT. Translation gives CASSLNSADTQYF.